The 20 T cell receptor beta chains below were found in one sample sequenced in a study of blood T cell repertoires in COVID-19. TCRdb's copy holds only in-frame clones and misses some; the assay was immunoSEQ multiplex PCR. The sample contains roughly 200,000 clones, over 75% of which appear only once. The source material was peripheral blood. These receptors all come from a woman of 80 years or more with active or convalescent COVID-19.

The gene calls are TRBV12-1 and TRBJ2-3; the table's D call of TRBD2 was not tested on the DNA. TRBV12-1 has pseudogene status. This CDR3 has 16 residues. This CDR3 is CASSFPSGVSTDTQYF. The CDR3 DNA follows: TGTGCCAGCAGCTTTCCTAGCGGAGTGAGCACAGATACGCAGTATTTT.

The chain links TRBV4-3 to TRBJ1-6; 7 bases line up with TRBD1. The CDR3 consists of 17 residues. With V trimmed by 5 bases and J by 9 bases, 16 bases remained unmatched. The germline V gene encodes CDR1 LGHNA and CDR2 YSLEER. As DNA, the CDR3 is TGCGCCAGCAGCTACCGGACAGGTGATCGGGTGGGTTCACCCCTCCACTTT. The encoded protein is CASSYRTGDRVGSPLHF.

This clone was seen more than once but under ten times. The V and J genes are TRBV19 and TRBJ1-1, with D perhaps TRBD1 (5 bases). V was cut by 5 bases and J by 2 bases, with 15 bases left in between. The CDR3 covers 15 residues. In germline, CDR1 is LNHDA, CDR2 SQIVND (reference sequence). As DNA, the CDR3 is TGTGCCAGTAGTGCCCCGGGACTGATTAACACTGAAGCTTTCTTT. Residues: CASSAPGLINTEAFF.

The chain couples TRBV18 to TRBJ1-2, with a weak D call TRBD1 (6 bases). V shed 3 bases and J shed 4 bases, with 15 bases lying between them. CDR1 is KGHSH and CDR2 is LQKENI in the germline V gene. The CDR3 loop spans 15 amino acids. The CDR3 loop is CASSPNLKDSYGYTF. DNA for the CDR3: TGTGCCAGCTCACCGAACTTAAAGGACAGCTATGGCTACACCTTC.

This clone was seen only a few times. CDR3 bases: TGTGCCAGCAGTTCTTGGACAGGATCCTACGAGCAGTACTTC. Translating gives CASSSWTGSYEQYF. This chain links TRBV28 with TRBJ2-7; 7 bases are a match to TRBD1. This CDR3 has 14 amino acids. Looked up from germline, CDR1 is MDHEN and CDR2 is SYDVKM. Trimming at V came to 4 bases and at J to 1 base, leaving 4 bases not matched to a gene.

The CDR3 reads CASTPSPGGALFF. CDR3 coding DNA: TGTGCCAGCACCCCGAGTCCCGGGGGGGCCCTGTTCTTC. The V gene is TRBV12-3 or TRBV12-4, the J gene TRBJ2-1; 8 nucleotides match TRBD2. The length of the CDR3 is 13 residues. V lost 7 bases and J lost 15; bases outside the gene matches: 14.

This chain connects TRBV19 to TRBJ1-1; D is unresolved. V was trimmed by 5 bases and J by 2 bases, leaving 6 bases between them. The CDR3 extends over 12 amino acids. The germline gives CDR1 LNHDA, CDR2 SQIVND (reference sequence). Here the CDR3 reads CASSALNTEAFF. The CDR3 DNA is TGTGCCAGTAGTGCCCTAAACACTGAAGCTTTCTTT.

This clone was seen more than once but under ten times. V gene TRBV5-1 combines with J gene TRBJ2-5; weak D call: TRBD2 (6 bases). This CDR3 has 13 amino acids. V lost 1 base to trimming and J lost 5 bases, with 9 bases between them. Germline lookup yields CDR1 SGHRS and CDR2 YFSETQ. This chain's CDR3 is CASSLPGRETQYF. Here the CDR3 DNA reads TGCGCCAGCAGCTTGCCGGGGAGGGAGACCCAGTACTTC.

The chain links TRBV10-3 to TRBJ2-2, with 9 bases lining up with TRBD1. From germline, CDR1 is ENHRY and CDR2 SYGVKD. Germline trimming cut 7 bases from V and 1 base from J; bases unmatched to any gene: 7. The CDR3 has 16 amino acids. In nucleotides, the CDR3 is TGTGCCATCACCCAACCGGGACAGGGGAACACCGGGGAGCTGTTTTTT. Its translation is CAITQPGQGNTGELFF.

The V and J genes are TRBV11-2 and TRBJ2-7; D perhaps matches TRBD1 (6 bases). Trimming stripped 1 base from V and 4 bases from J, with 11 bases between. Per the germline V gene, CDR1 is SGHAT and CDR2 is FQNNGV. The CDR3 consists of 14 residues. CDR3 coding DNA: TGTGCCAGCAGCTTAGTAGGCCAGGGGTACGAGCAGTACTTC. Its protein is CASSLVGQGYEQYF.

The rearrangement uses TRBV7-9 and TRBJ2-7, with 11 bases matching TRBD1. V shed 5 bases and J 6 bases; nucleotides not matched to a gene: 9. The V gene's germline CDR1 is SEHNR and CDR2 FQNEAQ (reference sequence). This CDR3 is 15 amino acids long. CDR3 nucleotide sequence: TGTGCCAGCAGCCCGTACGGGACAGGGGGACTCGAGCAGTACTTC. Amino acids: CASSPYGTGGLEQYF.

CDR3 loop: CASSVLPYPSYEQYF. DNA of the CDR3: TGTGCCAGCAGCGTACTACCCTACCCCTCCTACGAGCAGTACTTC. The rearrangement joins TRBV9 to TRBJ2-7; D is unresolved. The V gene's germline CDR1 is SGDLS and CDR2 YYNGEE. This CDR3 has 15 amino acids. Trimming cost V 1 base and J 0 bases, with 11 bases left between them.

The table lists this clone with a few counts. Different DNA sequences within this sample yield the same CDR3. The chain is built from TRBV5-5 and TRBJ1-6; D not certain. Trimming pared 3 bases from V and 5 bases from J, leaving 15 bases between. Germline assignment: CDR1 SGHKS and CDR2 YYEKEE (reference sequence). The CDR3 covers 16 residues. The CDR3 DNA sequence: TGTGCCAGCAGCTCCATTCTAGCGGGAAATAATTCACCCCTCCACTTT. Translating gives CASSSILAGNNSPLHF.

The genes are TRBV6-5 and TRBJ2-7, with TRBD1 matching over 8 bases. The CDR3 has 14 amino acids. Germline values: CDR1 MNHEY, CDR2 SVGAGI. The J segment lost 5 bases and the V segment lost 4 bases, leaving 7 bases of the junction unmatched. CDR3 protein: CASSLADREDEQYF. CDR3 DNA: TGTGCCAGCAGTTTGGCGGACAGGGAGGACGAGCAGTACTTC.

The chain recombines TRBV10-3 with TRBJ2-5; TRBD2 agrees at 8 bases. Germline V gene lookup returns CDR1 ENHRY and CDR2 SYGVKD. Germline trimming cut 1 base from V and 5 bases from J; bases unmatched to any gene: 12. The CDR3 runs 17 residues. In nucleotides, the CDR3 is TGTGCCATCAGTGAGTACACCTCGGGACTAGTTCCGGAGACCCAGTACTTC. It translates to CAISEYTSGLVPETQYF.

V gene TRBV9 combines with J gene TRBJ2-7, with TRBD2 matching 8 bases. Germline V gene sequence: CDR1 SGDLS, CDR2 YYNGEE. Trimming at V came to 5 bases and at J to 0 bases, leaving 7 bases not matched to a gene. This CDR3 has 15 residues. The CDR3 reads CASSESGGSSYEQYF. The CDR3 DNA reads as TGTGCCAGCAGTGAGAGCGGGGGCAGCTCCTACGAGCAGTACTTC.

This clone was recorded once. CDR3 sequence (DNA): TGTGCCAGCAGTTTATTCCGGGGGGGGAACACCATATATTTT. Its protein product is CASSLFRGGNTIYF. The chain joins TRBV28 to TRBJ1-3; perhaps TRBD1 as D (5 bases). Germline V CDR1 and CDR2: MDHEN, SYDVKM. V lost 1 base and J 7 bases, leaving 11 bases between the germline ends. The CDR3 is 14 amino acids.

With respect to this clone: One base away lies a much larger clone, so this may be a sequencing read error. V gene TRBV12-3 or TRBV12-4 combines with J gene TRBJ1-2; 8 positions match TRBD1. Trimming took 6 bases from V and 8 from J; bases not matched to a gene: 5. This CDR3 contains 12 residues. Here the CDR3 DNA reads TGTGCCAGCAGCCCAGGGGGCGGGGGCTACACCTTC. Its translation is CASSPGGGGYTF.

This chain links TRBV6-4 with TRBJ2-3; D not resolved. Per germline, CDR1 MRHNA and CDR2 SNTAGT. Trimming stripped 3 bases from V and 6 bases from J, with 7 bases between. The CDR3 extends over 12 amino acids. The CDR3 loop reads CASSDFGDTQYF. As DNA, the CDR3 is TGTGCCAGCAGTGATTTCGGGGATACGCAGTATTTT.

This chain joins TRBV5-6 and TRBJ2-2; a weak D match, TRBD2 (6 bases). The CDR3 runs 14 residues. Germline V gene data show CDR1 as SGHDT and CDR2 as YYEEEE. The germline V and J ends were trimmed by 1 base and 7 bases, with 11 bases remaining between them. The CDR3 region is CASSLRGFNGELFF. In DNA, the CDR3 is TGTGCCAGCAGCTTGCGGGGGTTTAACGGGGAGCTGTTTTTT.